This T cell receptor (beta chain) was found in a study of blood T cell repertoires in COVID-19. Looking at the study overall: PBMCs, B-cell-depleted T cells, or T cells were the source of the cDNA or gDNA that made up the material.

Sequenced by immunoSEQ multiplex PCR; TCRdb stores in-frame clones only, minus some. The sample consists of 400,000 to 550,000 clones, roughly 87% of them appearing once. In germline, CDR1 is SNHLY, CDR2 FYNNEI. J lost 9 bases, V lost 1 base, and 2 bases had no gene match. The CDR3 contains 12 residues. The rearrangement joins TRBV2 to TRBJ2-5, with 7 bases that match TRBD1. The specimen was PBMCs or T cells enriched from blood (not recorded which). The sequence was obtained from a woman between 18 and 29 years old with acute COVID-19. In nucleotides, the CDR3 is TGTGCCAGCAGTGAAGAGGGGGCTCCCCAGTACTTC. It encodes CASSEEGAPQYF. Variable domain in full (rest from reference TRBV2 and TRBJ2-5): EPEVTQTPSHQVTQMGQEVILRCVPISNHLYFYWYRQILGQKVEFLVSFYNNEISEKSEIFDDQFSVERPDGSNFTLKIRSTKLEDSAMYFCASSEEGAPQYFGPGTRLLVL.